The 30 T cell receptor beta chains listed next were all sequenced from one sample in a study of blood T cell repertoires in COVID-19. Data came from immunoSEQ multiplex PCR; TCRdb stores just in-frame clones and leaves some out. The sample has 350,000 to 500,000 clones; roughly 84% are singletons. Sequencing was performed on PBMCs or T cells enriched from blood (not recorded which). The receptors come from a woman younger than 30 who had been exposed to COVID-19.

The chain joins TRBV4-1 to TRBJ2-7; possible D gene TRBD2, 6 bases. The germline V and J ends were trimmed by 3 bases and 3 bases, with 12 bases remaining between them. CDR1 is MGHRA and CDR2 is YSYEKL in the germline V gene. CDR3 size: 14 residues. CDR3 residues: CASSQGLTYYEQYF. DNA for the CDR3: TGCGCCAGCAGCCAGGGACTGACCTACTACGAGCAGTACTTC.

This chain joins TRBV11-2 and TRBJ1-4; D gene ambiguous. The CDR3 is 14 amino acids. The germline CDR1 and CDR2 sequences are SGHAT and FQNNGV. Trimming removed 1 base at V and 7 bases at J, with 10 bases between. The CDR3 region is CASSLGDIGEKLFF. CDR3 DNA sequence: TGTGCCAGCAGCTTAGGCGACATCGGTGAAAAACTGTTTTTT.

CDR3 in amino acids: CASSYGQINEKLFF. The CDR3 nucleotides are TGTGCCAGCAGTTATGGACAAATTAATGAAAAACTGTTTTTT. The chain employs TRBV6-5 and TRBJ1-4; TRBD1 is a possible D gene (5 bases). V lost 3 bases and J lost 4, with 9 bases in between. This CDR3 comprises 14 residues. Germline CDR1 is MNHEY and CDR2 is SVGAGI.

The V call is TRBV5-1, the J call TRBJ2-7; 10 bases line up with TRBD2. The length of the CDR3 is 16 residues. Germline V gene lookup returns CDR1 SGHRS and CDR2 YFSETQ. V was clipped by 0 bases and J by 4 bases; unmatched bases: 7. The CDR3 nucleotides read TGCGCCAGCAGCTTGGGGCCCTCTAGCGGGAGTTACGAGCAGTACTTC. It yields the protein CASSLGPSSGSYEQYF.

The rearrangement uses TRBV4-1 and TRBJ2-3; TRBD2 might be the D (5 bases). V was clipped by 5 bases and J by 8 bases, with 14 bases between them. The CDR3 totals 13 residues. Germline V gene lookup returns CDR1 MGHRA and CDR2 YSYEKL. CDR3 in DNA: TGCGCCAGCAGCAACCGGGGAGAGGGTACGCAGTATTTT. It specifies CASSNRGEGTQYF.

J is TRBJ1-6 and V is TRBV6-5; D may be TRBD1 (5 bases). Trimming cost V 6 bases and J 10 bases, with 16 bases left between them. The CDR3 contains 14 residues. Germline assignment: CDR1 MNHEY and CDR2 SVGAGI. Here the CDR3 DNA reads TGTGCCAGCAGCCGCCAAGGGGCGGACTCACCCCTCCACTTT. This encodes CASSRQGADSPLHF.

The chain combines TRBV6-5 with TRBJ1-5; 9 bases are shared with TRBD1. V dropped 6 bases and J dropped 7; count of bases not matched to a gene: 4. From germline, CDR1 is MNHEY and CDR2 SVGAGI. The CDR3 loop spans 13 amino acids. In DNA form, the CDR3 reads TGTGCCAGCAGCCTACAGGGGGCCCAGCCCCAGCATTTT. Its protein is CASSLQGAQPQHF.

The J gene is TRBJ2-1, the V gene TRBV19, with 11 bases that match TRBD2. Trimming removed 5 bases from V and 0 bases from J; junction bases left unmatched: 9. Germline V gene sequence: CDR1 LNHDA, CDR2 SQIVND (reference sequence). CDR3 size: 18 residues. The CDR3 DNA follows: TGTGCCAGTAGTGAACGACTAGCGGGGTTTAGCTCCTACAATGAGCAGTTCTTC. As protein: CASSERLAGFSSYNEQFF.

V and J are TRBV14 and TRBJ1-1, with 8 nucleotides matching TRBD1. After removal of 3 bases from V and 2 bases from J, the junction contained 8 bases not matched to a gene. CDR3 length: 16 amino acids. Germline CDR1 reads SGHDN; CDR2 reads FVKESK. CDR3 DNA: TGTGCCAGCAGCCATCTAAGGACAGGGTACAACACTGAAGCTTTCTTT. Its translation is CASSHLRTGYNTEAFF.

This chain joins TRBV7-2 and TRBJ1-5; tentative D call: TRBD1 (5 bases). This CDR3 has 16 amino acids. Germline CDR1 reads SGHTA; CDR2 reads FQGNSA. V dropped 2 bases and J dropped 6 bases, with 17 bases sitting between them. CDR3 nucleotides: TGTGCCAGCAGCTTATTTGGGCAGGGAATAGGTCAGCCCCAGCATTTT. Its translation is CASSLFGQGIGQPQHF.

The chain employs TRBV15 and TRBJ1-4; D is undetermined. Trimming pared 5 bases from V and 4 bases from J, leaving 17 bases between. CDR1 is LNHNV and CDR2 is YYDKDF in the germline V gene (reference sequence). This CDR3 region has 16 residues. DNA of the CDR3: TGTGCCACCAGCGCCCTCGGGGTACGGGATAATGAAAAACTGTTTTTT. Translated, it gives CATSALGVRDNEKLFF.

The CDR3 here is CASSQDPTENTEAFF. In nucleotides, the CDR3 is TGCGCCAGCAGCCAAGATCCGACAGAGAACACTGAAGCTTTCTTT. The J gene is TRBJ1-1, the V gene TRBV4-3; D possibly corresponds to TRBD1 (5 bases). Germline assignment: CDR1 LGHNA and CDR2 YSLEER. CDR3 length: 15 amino acids. With 0 bases removed from V and 1 base from J, the gap between germline ends came to 9 bases.

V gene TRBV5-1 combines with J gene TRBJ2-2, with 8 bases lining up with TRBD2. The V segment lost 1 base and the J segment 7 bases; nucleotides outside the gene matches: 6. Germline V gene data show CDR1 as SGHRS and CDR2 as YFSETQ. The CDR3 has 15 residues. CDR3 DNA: TGCGCCAGCAGCTTGAGCGGGAGCTTTGTCGGGGAGCTGTTTTTT. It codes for CASSLSGSFVGELFF.

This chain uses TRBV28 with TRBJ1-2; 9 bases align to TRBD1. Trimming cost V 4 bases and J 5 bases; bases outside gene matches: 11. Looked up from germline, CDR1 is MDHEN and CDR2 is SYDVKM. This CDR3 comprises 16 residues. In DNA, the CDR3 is TGTGCCAGCAGTTCCAACCCGGGACAGGGAAGGTATGGCTACACCTTC. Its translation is CASSSNPGQGRYGYTF.

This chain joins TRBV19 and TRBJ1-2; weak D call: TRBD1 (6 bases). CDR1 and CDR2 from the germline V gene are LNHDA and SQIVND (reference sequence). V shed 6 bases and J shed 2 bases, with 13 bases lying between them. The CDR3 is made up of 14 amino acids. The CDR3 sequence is CASSQKGGNYGYTF. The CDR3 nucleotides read TGTGCCAGTAGCCAAAAGGGGGGGAACTATGGCTACACCTTC.

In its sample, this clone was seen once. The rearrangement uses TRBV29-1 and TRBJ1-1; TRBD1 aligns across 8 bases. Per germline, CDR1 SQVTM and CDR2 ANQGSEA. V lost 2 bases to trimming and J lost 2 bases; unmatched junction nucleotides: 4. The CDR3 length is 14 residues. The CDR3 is CSVERTGTNTEAFF. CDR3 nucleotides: TGCAGCGTTGAAAGGACAGGGACCAACACTGAAGCTTTCTTT. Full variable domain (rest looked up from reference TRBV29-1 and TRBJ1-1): SAVISQKPSRDICQRGTSLTIQCQVDSQVTMMFWYRQQPGQSLTLIATANQGSEATYESGFVIDKFPISRPNLTFSTLTVSNMSPEDSSIYLCSVERTGTNTEAFFGQGTRLTVV.

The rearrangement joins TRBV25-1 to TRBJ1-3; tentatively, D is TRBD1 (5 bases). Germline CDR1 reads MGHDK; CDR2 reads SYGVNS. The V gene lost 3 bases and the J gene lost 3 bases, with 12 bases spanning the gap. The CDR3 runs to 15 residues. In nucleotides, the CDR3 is TGTGCCAGCAGTGATACAGGTCTTCTTGGAAACACCATATATTTT. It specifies CASSDTGLLGNTIYF.

This chain's CDR3 is CSALLSSGADSNQPQHF. In DNA form, the CDR3 reads TGCAGCGCCCTGCTTTCATCAGGGGCAGATAGCAATCAGCCCCAGCATTTT. The V and J genes are TRBV29-1 and TRBJ1-5; possible D gene TRBD1, 6 bases. The ends were cut back, 7 bases at V and 0 bases at J, with 22 bases in the middle. Germline V gene data show CDR1 as SQVTM and CDR2 as ANQGSEA. The CDR3 runs 17 residues.

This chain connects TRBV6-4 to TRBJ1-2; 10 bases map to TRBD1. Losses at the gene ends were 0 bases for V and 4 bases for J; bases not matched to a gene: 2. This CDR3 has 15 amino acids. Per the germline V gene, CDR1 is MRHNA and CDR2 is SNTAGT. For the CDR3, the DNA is TGTGCCAGCAGTGACTCGGGGACAGGGGTCTATGGCTACACCTTC. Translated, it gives CASSDSGTGVYGYTF.

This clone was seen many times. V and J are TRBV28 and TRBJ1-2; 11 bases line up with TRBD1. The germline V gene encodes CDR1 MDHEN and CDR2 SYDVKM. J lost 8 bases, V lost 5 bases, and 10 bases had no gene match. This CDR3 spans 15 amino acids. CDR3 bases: TGTGCCAGCAGTGTCGGACAGGGGGCGATCTCCGGCTACACCTTC. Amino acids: CASSVGQGAISGYTF.

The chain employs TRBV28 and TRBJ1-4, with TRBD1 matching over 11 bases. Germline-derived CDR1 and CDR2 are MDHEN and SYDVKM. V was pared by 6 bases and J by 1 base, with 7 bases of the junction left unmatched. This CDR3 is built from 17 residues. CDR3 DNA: TGTGCCAGCAGGGACCGGACAGGGGGCCTAACTAATGAAAAACTGTTTTTT. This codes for CASRDRTGGLTNEKLFF.

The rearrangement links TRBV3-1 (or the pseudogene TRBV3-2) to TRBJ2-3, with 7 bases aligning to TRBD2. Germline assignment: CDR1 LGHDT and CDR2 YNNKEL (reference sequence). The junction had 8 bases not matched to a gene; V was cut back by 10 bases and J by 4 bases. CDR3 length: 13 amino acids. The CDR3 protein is CATLGGGADTQYF. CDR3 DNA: TGTGCCACCCTGGGCGGGGGAGCAGATACGCAGTATTTT.

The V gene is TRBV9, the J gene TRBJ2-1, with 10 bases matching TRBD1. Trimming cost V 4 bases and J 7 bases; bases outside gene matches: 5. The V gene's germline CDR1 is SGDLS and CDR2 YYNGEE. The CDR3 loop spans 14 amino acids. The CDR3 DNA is TGTGCCAGCAGCCAAGGGACAGGGGCAAATGAGCAGTTCTTC. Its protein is CASSQGTGANEQFF.

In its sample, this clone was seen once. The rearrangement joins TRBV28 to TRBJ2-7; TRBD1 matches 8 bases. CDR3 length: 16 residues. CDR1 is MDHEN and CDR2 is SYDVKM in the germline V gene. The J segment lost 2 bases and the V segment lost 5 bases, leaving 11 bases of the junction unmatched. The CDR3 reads CASSPTDRDPPYEQYF. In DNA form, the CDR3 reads TGTGCCAGCAGTCCGACGGACAGGGACCCTCCCTACGAGCAGTACTTC.

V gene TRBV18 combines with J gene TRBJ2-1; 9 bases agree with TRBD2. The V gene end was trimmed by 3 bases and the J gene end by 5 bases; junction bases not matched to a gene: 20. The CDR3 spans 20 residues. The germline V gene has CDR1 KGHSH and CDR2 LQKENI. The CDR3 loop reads CASSPPRGGNSGSYHNEQFF. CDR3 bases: TGTGCCAGCTCACCCCCCCGGGGAGGGAATAGCGGGAGTTACCACAATGAGCAGTTCTTC.

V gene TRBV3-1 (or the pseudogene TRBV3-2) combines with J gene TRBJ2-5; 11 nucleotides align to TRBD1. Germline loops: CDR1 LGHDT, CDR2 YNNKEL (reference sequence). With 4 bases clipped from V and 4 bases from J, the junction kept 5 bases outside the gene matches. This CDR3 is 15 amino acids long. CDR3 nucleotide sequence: TGTGCCAGCAGCCCCTCTGGGACAGGGGGAGAGACCCAGTACTTC. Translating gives CASSPSGTGGETQYF.

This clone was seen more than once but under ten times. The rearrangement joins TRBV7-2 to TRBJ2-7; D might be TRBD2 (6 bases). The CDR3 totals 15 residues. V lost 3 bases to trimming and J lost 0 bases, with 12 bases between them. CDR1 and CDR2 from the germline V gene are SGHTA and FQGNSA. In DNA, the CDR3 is TGTGCCAGCAGCTTCCCGTCCGGGAGCTCCTACGAGCAGTACTTC. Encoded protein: CASSFPSGSSYEQYF.

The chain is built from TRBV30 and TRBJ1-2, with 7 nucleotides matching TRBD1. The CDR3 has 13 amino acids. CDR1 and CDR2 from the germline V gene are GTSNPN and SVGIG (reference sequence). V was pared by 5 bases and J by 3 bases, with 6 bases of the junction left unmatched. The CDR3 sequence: CAWLTGVDYGYTF. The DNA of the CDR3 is TGTGCCTGGTTAACAGGGGTTGACTATGGCTACACCTTC.

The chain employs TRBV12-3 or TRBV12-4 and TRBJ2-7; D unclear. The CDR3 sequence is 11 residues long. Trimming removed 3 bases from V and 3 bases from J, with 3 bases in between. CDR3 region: CASSFNYEQYF. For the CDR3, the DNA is TGTGCCAGCAGTTTCAACTACGAGCAGTACTTC.

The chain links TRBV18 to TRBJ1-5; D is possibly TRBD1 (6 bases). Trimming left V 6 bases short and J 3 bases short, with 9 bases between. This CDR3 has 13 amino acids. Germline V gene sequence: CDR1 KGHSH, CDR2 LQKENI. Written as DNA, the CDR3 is TGTGCCAGCTCGGACAGCCTCAATCAGCCCCAGCATTTT. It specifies CASSDSLNQPQHF.